This TCR beta chain was recorded in a study of long-term antiretroviral therapy in people with HIV. Study outcomes and limitations: With ART, diversity went up but was still lower than in transplant donor controls. Clonal populations expanded prior to ART predominated within the repertoire at all time points.

With respect to this clone: Its specificity is unknown.

The assay used was immunoSEQ (version v3.0), run at survey level. Sequenced by immunoSEQ multiplex PCR; TCRdb stores in-frame clones only, minus some. The sample consists of more than 45,000 clones, around 84% of them appearing once. The germline V gene has CDR1 SGDLS and CDR2 YYNGEE. V was clipped by 3 bases and J by 2 bases; unmatched bases: 4. The CDR3 extends over 16 amino acids. The chain has TRBV9 and TRBJ2-3, with 12 bases lining up with TRBD2. The sequence derives from a woman aged 18-35 years with HIV. Sequences were derived from unsorted PBMCs, sampled 0.8 years after starting antiretroviral therapy. CDR3 residues: CASSARTSGNTDTQYF. The CDR3 bases are TGTGCCAGCAGCGCCAGGACTAGCGGGAACACAGATACGCAGTATTTT.